The clone carrying this T cell receptor (beta chain) was observed once. Antigen unknown. Compared with germline, one end of the junction differs, possibly owing to a read error. The data were obtained in a study of T cell responses to AZD1222 COVID-19 vaccine. Study-wide points: Donors skewed white British and female; clonal diversity was possibly underestimated. A reported finding is that nearly half of spike-specific TCRs target unmutated variant regions. Spike-specific TCR breadth and depth both grew after two AZD1222 doses.

Data came from immunoSEQ multiplex PCR; TCRdb stores just in-frame clones and leaves some out. The profile covers approximately 92,000 clones, with around 84% appearing a single time and 10% to 13% taken by the ten largest. This CDR3 is built from 15 residues. Germline lookup yields CDR1 SGHTS and CDR2 YDEGEE. The TCR comes from an adult in good health. The source was peripheral blood, collected on day 0 of AZD1222 vaccination. This chain links TRBV5-8 with TRBJ2-1; tentative D call: TRBD1 (5 bases). The CDR3 sequence: CASSLDTVSYNEQFF. Written as DNA, the CDR3 is TGTGCCAGTAGCTTGGACACAGTCTCCTACAATGAGCAGTTCTTC.